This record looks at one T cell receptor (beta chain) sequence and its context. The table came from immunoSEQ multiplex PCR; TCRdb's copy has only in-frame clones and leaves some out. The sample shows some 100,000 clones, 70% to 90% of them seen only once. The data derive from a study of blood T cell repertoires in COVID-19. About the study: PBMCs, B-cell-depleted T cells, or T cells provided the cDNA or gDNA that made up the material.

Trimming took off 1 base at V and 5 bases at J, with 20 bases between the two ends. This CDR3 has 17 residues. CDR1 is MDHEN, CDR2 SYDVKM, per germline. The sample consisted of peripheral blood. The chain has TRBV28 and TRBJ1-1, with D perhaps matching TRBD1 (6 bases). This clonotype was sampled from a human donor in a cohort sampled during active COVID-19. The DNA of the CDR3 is TGTGCCAGCAGTTTATACACAGGGAATTCTCGGTGGACTGAAGCTTTCTTT. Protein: CASSLYTGNSRWTEAFF.